These T cell receptor beta chains were read from a single sample in a study of regulatory T cells in long-lasting Graves disease. MiXCR was run by TCRdb on the multiplex PCR reads, yielding one entry per CDR3 protein. This table has about 400,000 distinct CDR3 sequences, around 21% appearing once. The source was peripheral blood mononuclear cells (PBMCs), collected when the disease was refractory, from a patient treated with antithyroid drugs. The receptor set was obtained from a female donor with Graves disease. The CDR3 runs from the conserved cysteine through the conserved F or W. D genes are given only for firm matches. Where a row states a size, it is once, few, many or the class of an expanded clone; other rows omit it.

v_gene	j_gene	abundance	d_gene	CDR3nt	CDR3aa
TRBV28	TRBJ1-5	many	TRBD1	TGTGCCAGCAGTTTGGGGACAGGAGTTTGGGATAGCAATCAGCCCCAGCATTTT	CASSLGTGVWDSNQPQHF
TRBV7-2	TRBJ1-1	many	TRBD1	TGTGCCAGCAGCACCCGACAGGGACTTCCTGAAGCTTTCTTT	CASSTRQGLPEAFF
TRBV28	TRBJ2-7	many	NA	TGTGCCAGCAGTTTCGGCCAGCCCTACGAGCAGTACTTC	CASSFGQPYEQYF
TRBV28	TRBJ1-5	many	NA	TGTGCCAGCAGCCCTTGGAGTGCAAGCCGCAATCAGCCCCAGCATTTT	CASSPWSASRNQPQHF
TRBV7-2	TRBJ2-5	many	NA	TGTGCCAGCAGCTTGGCAGATCTTGGGAAGACCCAGTACTTC	CASSLADLGKTQYF
TRBV7-2	TRBJ2-7	many	TRBD2	TGTGCCAGCAGCTTTACTAGCGGAGGGGCTGGGGAGCAGTACTTC	CASSFTSGGAGEQYF
TRBV6-1	TRBJ2-7	many	TRBD2	TGTGCCAGCAGTGCGACTAGCGGGAGTGACTACGAGCAGTACTTC	CASSATSGSDYEQYF
TRBV2	TRBJ2-7	many	NA	TGTGCCAGCCTTACCTGGGGCTCTACTTACGAGCAGTACTTC	CASLTWGSTYEQYF
TRBV29-1	TRBJ1-1	NA	NA	TGCAGCGTTGGATCAGGGTCCATGAACACTGAAGCTTTCTTT	CSVGSGSMNTEAFF
TRBV24-1	TRBJ1-2	few	NA	TGTGCCACCAGTGACGCTGACAGCTATGGCTACACCTTC	CATSDADSYGYTF
TRBV5-1	TRBJ2-5	NA	TRBD2	TGCGCCAGCCTAAGGGAGACTAGCGGGAGGGCCGGGGAGACCCAGTACTTC	CASLRETSGRAGETQYF
TRBV20-1	TRBJ1-1	many	NA	TGCAGTGCTAGGGGCCGGGGGGGGGAATGGGACACTGAAGCTTTCTTT	CSARGRGGEWDTEAFF
TRBV28	TRBJ2-7	many	NA	TGTGCCAGCATCAAAATCCAGGGTCCCTACGAGCAGTACTTC	CASIKIQGPYEQYF
TRBV27	TRBJ2-2	many	NA	TGCGCCAGCAGCTTGGGTAGGGACACCGGGGAGCTGTTTTTT	CASSLGRDTGELFF
TRBV7-9	TRBJ2-1	NA	TRBD1	TGTGCCAGCAGCTTAGCGTGGGACAGGGCATACAATGAGCAGTTCTTC	CASSLAWDRAYNEQFF
TRBV29-1	TRBJ2-7	few	NA	TGCAGCGTTGTGGAGCAGGGCCCCTACGAGCAGTACTTC	CSVVEQGPYEQYF
TRBV30	TRBJ1-5	NA	TRBD1	TGTGCCTGGAGTCCTATAGGACAGGGGGCTCAGCCCCAGCATTTT	CAWSPIGQGAQPQHF
TRBV20-1	TRBJ2-5	many	NA	TGCAGTGCTAGGATGCTAGCGAAAGAGACCCAGTACTTC	CSARMLAKETQYF
TRBV5-1	TRBJ1-3	NA	NA	TGCGCCAGCAGCTTGGACGGTGGGTCGAACACCATATATTTT	CASSLDGGSNTIYF
TRBV20-1	TRBJ1-1	NA	NA	TGCAGTGCCCCGGGGCATTCAGGCACTGAAGCTTTCTTT	CSAPGHSGTEAFF
TRBV20-1	TRBJ1-2	NA	NA	TGCAGTGCTAGGCTCGGGCACAGTAACTATGGCTACACCTTC	CSARLGHSNYGYTF
TRBV4-3	TRBJ2-7	NA	NA	TGCGCCAGCAGCCAAGAGGGCCCAGACGAGCAGTACTTC	CASSQEGPDEQYF